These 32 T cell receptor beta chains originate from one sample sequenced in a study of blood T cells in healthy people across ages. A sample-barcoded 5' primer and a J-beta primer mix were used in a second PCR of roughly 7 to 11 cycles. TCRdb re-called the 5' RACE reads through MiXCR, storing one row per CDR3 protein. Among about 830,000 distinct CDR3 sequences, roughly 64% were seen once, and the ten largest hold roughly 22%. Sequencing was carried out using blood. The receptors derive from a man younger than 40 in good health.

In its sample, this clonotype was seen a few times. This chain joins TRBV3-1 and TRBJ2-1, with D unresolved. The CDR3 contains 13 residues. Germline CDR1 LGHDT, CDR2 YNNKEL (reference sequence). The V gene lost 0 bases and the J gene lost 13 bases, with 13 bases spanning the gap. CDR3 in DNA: TGTGCCAGCAGCCAAGAGACCAGCCCCATACAGTTCTTC. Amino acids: CASSQETSPIQFF.

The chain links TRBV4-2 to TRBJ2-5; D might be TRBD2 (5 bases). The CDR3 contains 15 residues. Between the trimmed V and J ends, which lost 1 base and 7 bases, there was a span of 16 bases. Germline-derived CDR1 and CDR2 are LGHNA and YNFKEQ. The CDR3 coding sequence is TGTGCCAGCAGCCAAGGAGTAGTAGCTCGGGGGACCCAGTACTTC. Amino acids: CASSQGVVARGTQYF.

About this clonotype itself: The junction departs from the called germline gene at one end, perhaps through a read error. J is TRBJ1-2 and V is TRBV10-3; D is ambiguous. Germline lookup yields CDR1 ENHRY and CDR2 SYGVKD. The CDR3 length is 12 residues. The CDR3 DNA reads TGTGCCATCAGTGAGTCGATACGCGGCTGCACCTTC. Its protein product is CAISESIRGCTF.

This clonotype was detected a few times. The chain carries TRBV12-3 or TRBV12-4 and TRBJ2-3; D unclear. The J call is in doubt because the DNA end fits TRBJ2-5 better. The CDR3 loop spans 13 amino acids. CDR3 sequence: CASSLGGLGTQYF. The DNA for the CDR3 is TGTGCCAGCAGTTTAGGGGGTTTAGGGACCCAGTACTTC.

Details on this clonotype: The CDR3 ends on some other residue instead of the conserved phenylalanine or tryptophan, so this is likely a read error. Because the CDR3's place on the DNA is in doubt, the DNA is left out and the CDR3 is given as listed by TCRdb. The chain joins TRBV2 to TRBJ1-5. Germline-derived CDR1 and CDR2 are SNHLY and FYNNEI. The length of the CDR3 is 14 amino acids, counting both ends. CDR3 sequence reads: CASSSSGGNQPQHY.

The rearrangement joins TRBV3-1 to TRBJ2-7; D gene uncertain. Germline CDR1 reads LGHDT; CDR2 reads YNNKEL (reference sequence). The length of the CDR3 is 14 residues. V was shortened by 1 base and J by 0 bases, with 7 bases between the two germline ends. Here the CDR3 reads CASSQARPSYEQYF. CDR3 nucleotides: TGTGCCAGCAGCCAAGCGAGGCCCTCCTACGAGCAGTACTTC.

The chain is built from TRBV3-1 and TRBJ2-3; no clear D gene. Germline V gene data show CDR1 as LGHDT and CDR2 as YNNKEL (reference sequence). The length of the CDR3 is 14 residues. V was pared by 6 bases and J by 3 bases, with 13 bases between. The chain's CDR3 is CASRQRQITDTQYF. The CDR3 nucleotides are TGTGCCAGCAGACAAAGGCAAATTACAGATACGCAGTATTTT.

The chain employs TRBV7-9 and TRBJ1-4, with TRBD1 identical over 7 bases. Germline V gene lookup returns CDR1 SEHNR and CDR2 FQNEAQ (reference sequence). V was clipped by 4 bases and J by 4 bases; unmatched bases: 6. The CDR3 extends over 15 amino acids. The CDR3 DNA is TGTGCCAGCAGCTCCACAGGGGATTATAATGAAAAACTGTTTTTT. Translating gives CASSSTGDYNEKLFF.

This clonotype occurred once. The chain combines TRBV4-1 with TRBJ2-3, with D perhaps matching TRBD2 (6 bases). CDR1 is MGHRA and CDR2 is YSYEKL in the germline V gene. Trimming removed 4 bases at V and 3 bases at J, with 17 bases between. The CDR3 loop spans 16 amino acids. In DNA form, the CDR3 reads TGCGCCAGCAGCCGTCAGGGAGGCGGGTCAACAGATACGCAGTATTTT. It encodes CASSRQGGGSTDTQYF.

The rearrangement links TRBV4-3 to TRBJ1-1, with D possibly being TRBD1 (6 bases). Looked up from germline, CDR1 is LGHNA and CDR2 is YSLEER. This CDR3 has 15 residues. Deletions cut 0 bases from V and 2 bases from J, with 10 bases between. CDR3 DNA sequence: TGCGCCAGCAGCCAAGACGCCAGGGGCAACACTGAAGCTTTCTTT. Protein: CASSQDARGNTEAFF.

This chain's CDR3 is CSVEWDRAIGYTF. The CDR3 coding sequence is TGCAGCGTCGAGTGGGACAGGGCTATTGGCTACACCTTC. The chain joins TRBV29-1 to TRBJ1-2, with 9 nucleotides matching TRBD1. CDR3 size: 13 residues. CDR1 is SQVTM, CDR2 ANQGSEA, per germline. The ends lost 6 bases at V and 7 bases at J; junction bases unmatched: 9. Drawing the rest from reference TRBV29-1 and TRBJ1-2, the complete variable domain is SAVISQKPSRDICQRGTSLTIQCQVDSQVTMMFWYRQQPGQSLTLIATANQGSEATYESGFVIDKFPISRPNLTFSTLTVSNMSPEDSSIYLCSVEWDRAIGYTFGSGTRLTVV.

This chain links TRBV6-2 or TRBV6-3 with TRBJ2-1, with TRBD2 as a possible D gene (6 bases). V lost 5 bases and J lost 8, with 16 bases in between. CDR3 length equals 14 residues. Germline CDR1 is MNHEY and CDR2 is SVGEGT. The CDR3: CASSPGTLGYEQFF. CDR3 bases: TGTGCCAGCAGTCCAGGGACTTTAGGCTATGAGCAGTTCTTC.

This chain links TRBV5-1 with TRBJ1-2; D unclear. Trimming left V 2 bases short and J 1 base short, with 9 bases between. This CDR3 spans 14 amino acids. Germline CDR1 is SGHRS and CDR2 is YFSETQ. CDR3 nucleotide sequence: TGCGCCAGCAGCTTTTCTAACCTTAACTATGGCTACACCTTC. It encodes CASSFSNLNYGYTF.

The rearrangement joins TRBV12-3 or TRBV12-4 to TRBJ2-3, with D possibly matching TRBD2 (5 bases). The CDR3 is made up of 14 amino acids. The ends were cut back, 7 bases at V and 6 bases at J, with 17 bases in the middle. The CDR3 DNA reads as TGTGCCAGCAACCAGCAGATTGGCGGGGATACGCAGTATTTT. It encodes CASNQQIGGDTQYF.

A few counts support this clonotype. CDR3 DNA sequence: TGTGCCACCAGCCTCGACTTCAATGAGCAGTTCTTC. Translation: CATSLDFNEQFF. The V call is TRBV15, the J call TRBJ2-1, with D unclear. Germline assignment: CDR1 LNHNV and CDR2 YYDKDF (reference sequence). The CDR3 totals 12 residues. Trimming left V 5 bases short and J 6 bases short, with 8 bases between.

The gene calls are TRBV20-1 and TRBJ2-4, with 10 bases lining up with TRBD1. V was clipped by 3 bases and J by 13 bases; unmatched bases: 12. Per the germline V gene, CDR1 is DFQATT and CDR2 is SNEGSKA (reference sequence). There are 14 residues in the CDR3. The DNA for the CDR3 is TGCAGTGCTAGCGCGGGACAGGGGAATTGGAAGCAGTACTTC. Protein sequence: CSASAGQGNWKQYF.

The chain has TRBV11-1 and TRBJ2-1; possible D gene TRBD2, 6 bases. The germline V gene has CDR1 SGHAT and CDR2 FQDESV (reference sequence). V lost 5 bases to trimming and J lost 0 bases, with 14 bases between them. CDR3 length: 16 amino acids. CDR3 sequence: CASSGGTRSSYNEQFF. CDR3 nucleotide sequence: TGTGCCAGCAGCGGGGGGACCCGGAGCTCCTACAATGAGCAGTTCTTC.

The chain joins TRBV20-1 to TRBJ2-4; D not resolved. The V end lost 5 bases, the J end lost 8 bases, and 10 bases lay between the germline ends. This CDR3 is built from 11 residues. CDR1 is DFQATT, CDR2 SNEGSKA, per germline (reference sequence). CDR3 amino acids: CSAPYFDIQYF. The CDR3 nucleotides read TGCAGTGCTCCTTACTTCGACATTCAGTACTTC.

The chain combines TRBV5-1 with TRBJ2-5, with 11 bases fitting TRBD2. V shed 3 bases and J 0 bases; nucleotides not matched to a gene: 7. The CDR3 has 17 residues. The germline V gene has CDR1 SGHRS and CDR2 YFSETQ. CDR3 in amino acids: CASSSSGTSGYQETQYF. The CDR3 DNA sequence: TGCGCCAGCAGCTCCTCCGGGACTAGCGGATACCAAGAGACCCAGTACTTC.

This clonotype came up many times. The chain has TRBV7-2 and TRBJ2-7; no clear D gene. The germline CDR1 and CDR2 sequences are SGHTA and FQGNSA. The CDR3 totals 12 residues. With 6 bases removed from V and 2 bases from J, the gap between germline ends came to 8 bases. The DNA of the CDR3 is TGTGCCAGCAGTGGGCAGACCTACGAGCAGTACTTC. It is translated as CASSGQTYEQYF.

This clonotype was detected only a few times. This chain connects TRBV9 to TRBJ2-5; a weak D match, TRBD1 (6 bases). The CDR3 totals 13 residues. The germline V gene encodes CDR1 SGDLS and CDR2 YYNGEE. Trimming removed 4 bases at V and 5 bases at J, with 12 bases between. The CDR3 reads CASSLGGSETQYF. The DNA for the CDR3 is TGTGCCAGCAGCCTTGGGGGCTCGGAGACCCAGTACTTC. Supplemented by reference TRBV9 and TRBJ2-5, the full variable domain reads DSGVTQTPKHLITATGQRVTLRCSPRSGDLSVYWYQQSLDQGLQFLIQYYNGEERAKGNILERFSAQQFPDLHSELNLSSLELGDSALYFCASSLGGSETQYFGPGTRLLVL.

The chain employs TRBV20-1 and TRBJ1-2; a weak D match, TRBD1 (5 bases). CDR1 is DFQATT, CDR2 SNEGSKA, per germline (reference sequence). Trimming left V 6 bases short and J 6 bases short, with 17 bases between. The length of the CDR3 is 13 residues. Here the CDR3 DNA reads TGCAGTGCCCCGTGTCCCCTCAGGGATGGCTACACCTTC. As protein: CSAPCPLRDGYTF.

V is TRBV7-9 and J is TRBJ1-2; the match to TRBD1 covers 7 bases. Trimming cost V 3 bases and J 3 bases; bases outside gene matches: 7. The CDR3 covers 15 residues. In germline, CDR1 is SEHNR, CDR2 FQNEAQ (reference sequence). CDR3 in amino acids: CASSLTGSPYYGYTF. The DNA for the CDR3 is TGTGCCAGCAGCTTGACAGGGTCCCCATACTATGGCTACACCTTC.

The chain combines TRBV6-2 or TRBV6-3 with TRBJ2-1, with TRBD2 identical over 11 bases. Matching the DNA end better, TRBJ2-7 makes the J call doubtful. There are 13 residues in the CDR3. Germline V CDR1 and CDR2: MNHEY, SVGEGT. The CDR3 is CATKLAGDYEQYF. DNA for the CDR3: TGTGCCACCAAACTAGCGGGGGACTACGAGCAGTACTTC.

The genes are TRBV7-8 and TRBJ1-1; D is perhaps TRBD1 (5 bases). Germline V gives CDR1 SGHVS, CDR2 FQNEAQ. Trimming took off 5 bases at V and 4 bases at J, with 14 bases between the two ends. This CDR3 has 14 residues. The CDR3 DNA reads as TGTGCCAGCAGCGTAGTCAGCGGGGGCACTGAAGCTTTCTTT. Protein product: CASSVVSGGTEAFF.

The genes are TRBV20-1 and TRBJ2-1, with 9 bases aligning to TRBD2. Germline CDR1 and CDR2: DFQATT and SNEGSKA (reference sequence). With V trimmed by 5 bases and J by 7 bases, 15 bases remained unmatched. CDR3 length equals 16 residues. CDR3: CSAPRDLAGRGNEQFF. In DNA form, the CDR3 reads TGCAGTGCTCCCCGCGATCTAGCGGGAAGAGGAAATGAGCAGTTCTTC.

DNA of the CDR3: TGTGCCAGCAGCTTGGTCGGGTCCTCCGATTACGAGCAGTACTTC. This sequence encodes CASSLVGSSDYEQYF. The chain combines TRBV7-2 with TRBJ2-7; D not resolved. The CDR3 has 15 amino acids. CDR1 and CDR2 (germline): SGHTA, FQGNSA. Deletions cut 3 bases from V and 4 bases from J, with 16 bases between.

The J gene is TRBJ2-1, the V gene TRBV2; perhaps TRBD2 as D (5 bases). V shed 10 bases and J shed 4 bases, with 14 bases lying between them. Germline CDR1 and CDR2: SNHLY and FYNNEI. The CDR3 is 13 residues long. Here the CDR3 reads CATTEGAYNEQFF. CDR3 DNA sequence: TGTGCCACCACAGAGGGAGCATACAATGAGCAGTTCTTC.

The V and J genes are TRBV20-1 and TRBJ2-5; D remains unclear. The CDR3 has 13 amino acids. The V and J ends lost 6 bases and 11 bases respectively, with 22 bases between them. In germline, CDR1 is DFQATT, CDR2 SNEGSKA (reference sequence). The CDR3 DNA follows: TGCAGTGCGGACCCAACGGTAGGCAATGAGCAGTACTTC. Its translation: CSADPTVGNEQYF.

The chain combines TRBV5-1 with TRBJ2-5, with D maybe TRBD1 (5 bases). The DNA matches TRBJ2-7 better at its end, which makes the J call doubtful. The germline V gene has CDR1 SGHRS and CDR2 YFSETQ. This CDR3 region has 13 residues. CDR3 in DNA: TGCGCCAGCAGCTGGGGCAACTTGGACGAGCAGTACTTC. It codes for CASSWGNLDEQYF.

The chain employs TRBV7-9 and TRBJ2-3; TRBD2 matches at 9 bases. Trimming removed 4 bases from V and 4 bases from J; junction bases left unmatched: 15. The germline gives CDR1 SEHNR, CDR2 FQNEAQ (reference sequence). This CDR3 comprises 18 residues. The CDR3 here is CASSSTPVTSGEADTQYF. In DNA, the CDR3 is TGTGCCAGCAGCTCCACTCCGGTGACTAGCGGTGAGGCAGATACGCAGTATTTT.

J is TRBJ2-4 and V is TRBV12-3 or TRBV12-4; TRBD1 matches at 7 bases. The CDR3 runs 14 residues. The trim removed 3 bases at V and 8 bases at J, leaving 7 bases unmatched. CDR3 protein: CASSLTGKRDIQYF. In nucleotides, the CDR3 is TGTGCCAGCAGTTTGACAGGGAAGCGTGACATTCAGTACTTC.